This TCR beta chain stems from a study of Tregs in tolerant kidney transplant recipients. Profiling relied on immunoSEQ multiplex PCR, and the TCRdb table lists in-frame clones only, not all of them. The table records roughly 250,000 clones, 84% of them present only once. Sequencing input: CD4+ T cells from blood. The clonotype was recovered from a human donor in good health.

DNA for the CDR3: TGTGCCTGTTCGTGGACAGGGCTTCAAGGGCAGTACTTC. This sequence encodes CACSWTGLQGQYF. The chain is built from TRBV7-9 and TRBJ2-7, with 8 bases that match TRBD1. The V and J ends lost 11 bases and 9 bases, in that order; junction bases with no gene match: 15. Looked up from germline, CDR1 is SEHNR and CDR2 is FQNEAQ (reference sequence). The CDR3 is 13 residues long.